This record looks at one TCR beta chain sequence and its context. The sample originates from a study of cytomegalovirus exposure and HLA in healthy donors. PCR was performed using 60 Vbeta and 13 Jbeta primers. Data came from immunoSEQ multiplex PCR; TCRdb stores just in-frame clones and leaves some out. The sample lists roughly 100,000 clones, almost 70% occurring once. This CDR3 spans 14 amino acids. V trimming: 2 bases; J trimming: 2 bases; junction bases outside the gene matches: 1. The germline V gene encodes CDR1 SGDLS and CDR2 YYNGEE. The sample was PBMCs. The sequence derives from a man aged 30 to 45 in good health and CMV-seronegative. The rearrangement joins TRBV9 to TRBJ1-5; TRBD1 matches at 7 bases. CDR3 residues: CASSVGTGNQPQHF. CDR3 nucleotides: TGTGCCAGCAGCGTGGGGACAGGCAATCAGCCCCAGCATTTT.